This entry lists 4 T cell receptor beta chains sequenced from one sample in a study of vaccination and CD4 T cells after COVID-19 (dated 2022 in TCRdb). Libraries were prepared through PCR. The sample was run on an Illumina iSeq 100. TCRdb handled the public reads itself, with Q25 trimming in fastp and clone calling in MiXCR, and kept productive beta chains. Rows merge per CDR3 protein into single entries with the most common DNA and genes. The sample table contains about 20,000 distinct CDR3 sequences; only one count was recorded for roughly 62% of them. The ten largest clones capture 1% to 1.3% of the sample. Material: CD4+ T cells from blood, obtained after SARS-CoV-2 vaccination. Receptors were obtained from a human donor who had recovered from COVID-19.

In its sample, this clonotype was seen a few times. This sequence joins TRBV15 and TRBJ1-1; D might be TRBD1 (6 bases). V shed 4 bases and J shed 8 bases, with 20 bases lying between them. Germline assignment: CDR1 LNHNV and CDR2 YYDKDF (reference sequence). This CDR3 spans 15 amino acids. The CDR3 DNA sequence: TGTGCCACCAGCACGCATGGCGGGGGCAGTTCGGAAGCTTTCTTT. Translating gives CATSTHGGGSSEAFF.

This clonotype has only a few counts. The gene calls are TRBV6-5 and TRBJ2-3, with TRBD1 matching over 7 bases. Trimming took 2 bases from V and 7 from J; bases not matched to a gene: 9. CDR1 is MNHEY, CDR2 SVGAGI, per germline. The CDR3 runs to 15 residues. The CDR3 bases are TGTGCCAGCAGTTACACGGGACAGCCCGGTCATACGCAGTATTTT. Translation gives CASSYTGQPGHTQYF.

The V and J genes are TRBV7-2 and TRBJ2-7; 13 bases are a match to TRBD2. The CDR3 has 16 amino acids. Unmatched junction bases numbered 6, after V lost 4 bases and J lost 3 bases. Germline assignment: CDR1 SGHTA and CDR2 FQGNSA. CDR3 protein: CASSSGTSGNIYEQYF. In DNA, the CDR3 is TGTGCCAGCAGCTCCGGGACTAGCGGGAATATCTACGAGCAGTACTTC. Complete variable domain (other parts from reference TRBV7-2 and TRBJ2-7): GAGVSQSPSNKVTEKGKDVELRCDPISGHTALYWYRQSLGQGLEFLIYFQGNSAPDKSGLPSDRFSAERTGGSVSTLTIQRTQQEDSAVYLCASSSGTSGNIYEQYFGPGTRLTVT.

V gene TRBV6-1 combines with J gene TRBJ1-2; TRBD1 matches 7 bases. Germline CDR1 and CDR2: MNHNS and SASEGT. The CDR3 length is 14 residues. Trimming took 6 bases from V and 8 from J; bases not matched to a gene: 12. CDR3 nucleotide sequence: TGTGCCAGCAGACAAACCCGGGACAGCCCCGGCTACACCTTC. It translates to CASRQTRDSPGYTF.